This is a list of T cell receptor beta chains from one sample in a study of blood T cell repertoires in COVID-19. Libraries were prepared by immunoSEQ multiplex PCR; TCRdb keeps only in-frame clonotypes and omits some of them. The table has roughly 80,000 clones, about nine tenths seen once; the top ten hold around 9.8%. Material for sequencing was peripheral blood. The receptor set was obtained from a human donor in a cohort sampled during active COVID-19. CDR3s include the opening cysteine and the closing phenylalanine or tryptophan. A D gene is named only where the DNA matches it firmly. Clone sizes are given selectively: once, few, many, or a class where the clone is expanded.

j_gene,v_gene,abundance,d_gene,CDR3nt,CDR3aa
TRBJ2-1,TRBV7-8,NA,TRBD1,TGTGCCAGCAGCGCTATGGACAGGGGGGTCTCCTACAATGAGCAGTTCTTC,CASSAMDRGVSYNEQFF
TRBJ2-3,TRBV2,NA,NA,TGTGCCAGCAGCCTGGGGGGAGATACGCAGTATTTT,CASSLGGDTQYF
TRBJ2-5,TRBV5-6,NA,TRBD1,TGTGCCAGCAGTTCCGGGACAGGGGGCTTAGAGACCCAGTACTTC,CASSSGTGGLETQYF
TRBJ2-3,TRBV5-5,NA,NA,TGTGCCAGCAGACAGCCTAGCACAGATACGCAGTATTTT,CASRQPSTDTQYF
TRBJ2-1,TRBV4-1,NA,NA,TGCGCCAGCAGCCAAGTAGATTTATACAATGAGCAGTTCTTC,CASSQVDLYNEQFF
TRBJ1-2,TRBV7-2,NA,NA,TGTGCCAGCAGCTTAGAATTTTGGGGGGAGTATGGCTACACCTTC,CASSLEFWGEYGYTF
TRBJ1-2,TRBV5-1,NA,TRBD1,TGCGCCAGCAGCCCCCGGACAGGGAGTATCGGTGGCTACACCTTC,CASSPRTGSIGGYTF
TRBJ1-1,TRBV29-1,NA,TRBD1,TGCAGCGTTGCTACAGGGGAAGAGAACACTGAAGCTTTCTTT,CSVATGEENTEAFF
TRBJ2-7,TRBV25-1,NA,NA,TGTGCCAGCAGTGATAACTACGAGCAGTACTTC,CASSDNYEQYF
TRBJ2-3,TRBV7-9,NA,NA,TGTGCCAGCAGCTTATCTCTGGGCGCAGATACGCAGTATTTT,CASSLSLGADTQYF
TRBJ2-2,TRBV27,NA,NA,TGTGCCAGCAGTCACAGCCCCGTTGGGAGCGGGGAGCTGTTTTTT,CASSHSPVGSGELFF
TRBJ2-2,TRBV11-3,NA,NA,TGTGCCAGCAGCTCGGTTCGAGCCGGGGAGCTGTTTTTT,CASSSVRAGELFF
TRBJ1-3,TRBV3-1/TRBV3-2,NA,NA,TGTGCCAGCAGCCAAGATCTTGCGGGGACGGGAAACACCATATATTTT,CASSQDLAGTGNTIYF
TRBJ2-1,TRBV7-2,NA,TRBD2,TGTGCCAGCCAACTAGCGGGAGGGGTTGAAATGCCGTTCTTC,CASQLAGGVEMPFF
TRBJ2-5,TRBV15,NA,TRBD2,TGTGCCACCCGACGACTAGCGGGGGGGCCTTCCGAGGAGACCCAGTACTTC,CATRRLAGGPSEETQYF
TRBJ2-3,TRBV5-4,NA,TRBD2,TGTGCCAGCAGCGGAGGGACAGGGCCTAGCGGGGGGGCGGGCTTGCCGCAGTATTTT,CASSGGTGPSGGAGLPQYF
TRBJ1-5,TRBV19,few,NA,TGTGCCAGTAGTATTCGGGGTCGCAATCAGCCCCAGCATTTT,CASSIRGRNQPQHF
TRBJ1-4,TRBV7-6,few,TRBD1,TGTGCCAGCAGCAGAAACAGGGGGGCTAATGAAAAACTGTTTTTT,CASSRNRGANEKLFF
TRBJ1-4,TRBV9,NA,NA,TGTGCCAGCAGCGTAGGGCAGGTCAATGAAAAACTGTTTTTT,CASSVGQVNEKLFF
TRBJ1-5,TRBV6-1,NA,NA,TGTGCCAGCAGTGAAACGGCCACAGTCTATAGCAATCAGCCCCAGCATTTT,CASSETATVYSNQPQHF
TRBJ1-5,TRBV19,NA,TRBD1,TGTGCCAGTGGGGAGGACAGGGGTTTTTGGAGCAATCAGCCCCAGCATTTT,CASGEDRGFWSNQPQHF
TRBJ1-1,TRBV15,NA,TRBD1,TGTGCCACCAGCAGATTCCCGGACAGGGTCACTGAAGCTTTCTTT,CATSRFPDRVTEAFF
TRBJ1-5,TRBV5-1,once,NA,TGCGCCAGCAGTTTGGACAGAAACAATCAGCCCCAGCATTTT,CASSLDRNNQPQHF
TRBJ1-1,TRBV28,NA,NA,TGTGCCAGCAGTTTATGGGGGAGTCGGGGAACTGAAGCTTTCTTT,CASSLWGSRGTEAFF
TRBJ2-7,TRBV14,NA,NA,TGTGCCAGCAGCCTGACCCTCCTCAGGGGAGAGTACGAGCAGTACTTC,CASSLTLLRGEYEQYF
TRBJ2-5,TRBV2,NA,TRBD2,TGTGCCAGCAGGGCCAGGACTAGCGGAGGGGTGGAGACCCAGTACTTC,CASRARTSGGVETQYF
TRBJ2-1,TRBV11-2,NA,TRBD2,TGTGCCAGCAGCGGCACGGGGGGTCCGACCTACAATGAGCAGTTCTTC,CASSGTGGPTYNEQFF
TRBJ1-2,TRBV12-3/TRBV12-4,NA,TRBD1,TGTGCCAGCAGTTGGGACAGTAACTATGGCTACACCTTC,CASSWDSNYGYTF
TRBJ2-3,TRBV6-1,NA,TRBD1,TGTGCCAGCAGTGATTACAGGGGGTTCACTAGCACAGATACGCAGTATTTT,CASSDYRGFTSTDTQYF
TRBJ1-1,TRBV27,once,NA,TGTGCCAGCAGTTTTTGGGGGGACACTGAAGCTTTCTTT,CASSFWGDTEAFF
TRBJ1-6,TRBV7-9,NA,TRBD1,TGTGCCAGCAGCCTCGCGGGACAGGGAGGTTCACCCCTCCACTTT,CASSLAGQGGSPLHF
TRBJ2-3,TRBV5-1,NA,TRBD1,TGCGCCAGCAGCCTAATAACTCACGGGACAGGTAGCACAGATACGCAGTATTTT,CASSLITHGTGSTDTQYF
TRBJ1-5,TRBV2,NA,NA,TGTGCCAGCAGTGAAATGGAGGCGTTCGGCAATCAGCCCCAGCATTTT,CASSEMEAFGNQPQHF
TRBJ2-7,TRBV6-5,NA,TRBD2,TGTGCCAGCAGTTACACCCGGGAGGCTTCCTACGAGCAGTACTTC,CASSYTREASYEQYF
TRBJ2-1,TRBV7-3,NA,TRBD1,TGTGCCAGCAGCTTAACCGGGACAGGTTCTAATGAGCAGTTCTTC,CASSLTGTGSNEQFF
TRBJ2-5,TRBV11-2,NA,NA,TGTGCCAGCAGCTTAGATCCCGGGTGGGTGGAGACCCAGTACTTC,CASSLDPGWVETQYF
TRBJ1-3,TRBV9,NA,NA,TGTGCCAGCAGCGTAGCCCCCGCTGGTGGCGGAAACACCATATATTTT,CASSVAPAGGGNTIYF
TRBJ1-6,TRBV4-1,NA,TRBD1,TGCGCCAGCAGCCGTCAGGGGGGCTCCTATAATTCACCCCTCCACTTT,CASSRQGGSYNSPLHF
TRBJ2-2,TRBV7-9,NA,TRBD2,TGTGCCAGCAGCTTAGTTGCGGGAGGAAATACCGGGGAGCTGTTTTTT,CASSLVAGGNTGELFF
TRBJ2-1,TRBV27,NA,TRBD1,TGTGCCAGCAGTTTCCACTCGGGGACAGGGGAAGGTGAGCAGTTCTTC,CASSFHSGTGEGEQFF
TRBJ2-7,TRBV6-2/TRBV6-3,few,TRBD2,TGTGCCAGCAGTTACCCCGGACTAGCGGGAGTACGAGGCTCCTACGAGCAGTACTTC,CASSYPGLAGVRGSYEQYF
TRBJ2-7,TRBV2,NA,TRBD2,TGTGCCAGCATGGAGCGGGGCCTCTCCTACGAGCAGTACTTC,CASMERGLSYEQYF
TRBJ1-1,TRBV5-1,NA,NA,TGCGCCAGCAGCTTGGCCCCAGGGGTCACTGAAGCTTTCTTT,CASSLAPGVTEAFF
TRBJ2-2,TRBV19,NA,NA,TGTGCCAGTAGTAGAGACAGACTCACCGGGGAGCTGTTTTTT,CASSRDRLTGELFF
TRBJ2-2,TRBV6-5,NA,TRBD1,TGTGCCAGCAAGCCGGGACAGGGAAACACCGGGGAGCTGTTTTTT,CASKPGQGNTGELFF
TRBJ2-3,TRBV20-1,NA,NA,TGCAGTTCTAGGGCACCGGATACGCAGTATTTT,CSSRAPDTQYF
TRBJ2-5,TRBV9,NA,NA,TGTGCCAGCAGCCTTAGCGGACAAGAGACCCAGTACTTC,CASSLSGQETQYF
TRBJ2-7,TRBV11-2,few,TRBD2,TGTGCCAGCAGCTCCACGGGACGAGCGGGGGCACGTTACGAGCAGTACTTC,CASSSTGRAGARYEQYF
TRBJ2-1,TRBV20-1,NA,TRBD2,TGCAGTGCGCCAAAGGGACTACCGCAGTTCTTC,CSAPKGLPQFF
TRBJ1-1,TRBV6-5,few,NA,TGTGCCAGCAGGTCCCATAACACTGAAGCTTTCTTT,CASRSHNTEAFF
TRBJ1-6,TRBV7-9,NA,NA,TGTGCCAGCAGCCCGACGGGGGACTCCCGTTCACCCCTCCACTTT,CASSPTGDSRSPLHF
TRBJ2-2,TRBV7-9,NA,NA,TGTGCCAGCAGCTCGACTGACAGAATTACCGGGGAGCTGTTTTTT,CASSSTDRITGELFF
TRBJ1-2,TRBV29-1,NA,NA,TGCAGCGTTGAAGATAGGGGAAGGGGTAACTATGGCTACACCTTC,CSVEDRGRGNYGYTF